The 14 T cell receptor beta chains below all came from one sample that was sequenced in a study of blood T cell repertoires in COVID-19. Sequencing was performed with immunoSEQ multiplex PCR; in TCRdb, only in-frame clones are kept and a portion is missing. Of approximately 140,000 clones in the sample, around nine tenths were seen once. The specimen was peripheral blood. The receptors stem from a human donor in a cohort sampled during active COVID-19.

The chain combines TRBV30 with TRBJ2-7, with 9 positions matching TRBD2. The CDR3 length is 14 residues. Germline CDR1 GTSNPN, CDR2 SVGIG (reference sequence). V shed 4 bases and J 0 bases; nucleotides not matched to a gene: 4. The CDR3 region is CAWKTSGSSYEQYF. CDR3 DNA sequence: TGTGCCTGGAAGACTAGCGGAAGCTCCTACGAGCAGTACTTC.

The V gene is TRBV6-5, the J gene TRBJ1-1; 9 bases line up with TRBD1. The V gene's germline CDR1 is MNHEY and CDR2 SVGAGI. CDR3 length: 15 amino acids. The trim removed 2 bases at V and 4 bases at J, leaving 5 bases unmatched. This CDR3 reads CASSYGTGRSTEAFF. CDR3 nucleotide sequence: TGTGCCAGCAGTTACGGGACAGGGAGAAGCACTGAAGCTTTCTTT.

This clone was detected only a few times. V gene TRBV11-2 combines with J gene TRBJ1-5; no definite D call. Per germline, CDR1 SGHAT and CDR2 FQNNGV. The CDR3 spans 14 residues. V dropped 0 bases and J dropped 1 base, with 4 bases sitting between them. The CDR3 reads CASSLEGSNQPQHF. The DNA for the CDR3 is TGTGCCAGCAGCTTAGAGGGCAGCAATCAGCCCCAGCATTTT.

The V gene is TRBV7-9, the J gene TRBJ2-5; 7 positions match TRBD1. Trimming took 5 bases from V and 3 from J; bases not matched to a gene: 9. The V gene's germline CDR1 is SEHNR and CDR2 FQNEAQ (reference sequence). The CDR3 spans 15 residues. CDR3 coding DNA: TGTGCCAGCAGCACCCATGGGACAGCGAAAGAGACCCAGTACTTC. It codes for CASSTHGTAKETQYF. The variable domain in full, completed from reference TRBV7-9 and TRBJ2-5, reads DTGVSQNPRHKITKRGQNVTFRCDPISEHNRLYWYRQTLGQGPEFLTYFQNEAQLEKSRLLSDRFSAERPKGSFSTLEIQRTEQGDSAMYLCASSTHGTAKETQYFGPGTRLLVL.

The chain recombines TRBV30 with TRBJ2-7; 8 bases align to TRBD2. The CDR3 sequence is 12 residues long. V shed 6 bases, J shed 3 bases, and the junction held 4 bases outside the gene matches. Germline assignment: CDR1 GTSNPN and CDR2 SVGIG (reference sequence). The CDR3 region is CACREGNYEQYF. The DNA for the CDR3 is TGTGCCTGTCGGGAGGGGAACTACGAGCAGTACTTC.

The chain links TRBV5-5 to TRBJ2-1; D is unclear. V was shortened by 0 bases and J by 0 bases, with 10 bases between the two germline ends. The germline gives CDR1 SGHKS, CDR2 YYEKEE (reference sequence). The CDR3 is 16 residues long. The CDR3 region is CASSLDLAFSYNEQFF. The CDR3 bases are TGTGCCAGCAGCTTGGATTTGGCCTTCTCCTACAATGAGCAGTTCTTC.

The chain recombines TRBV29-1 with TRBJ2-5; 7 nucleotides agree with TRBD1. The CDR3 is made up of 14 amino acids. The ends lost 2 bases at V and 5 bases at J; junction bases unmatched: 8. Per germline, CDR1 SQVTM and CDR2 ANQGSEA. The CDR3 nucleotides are TGCAGCGTTGAATCCGGGACAGACGGGGAGACCCAGTACTTC. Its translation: CSVESGTDGETQYF.

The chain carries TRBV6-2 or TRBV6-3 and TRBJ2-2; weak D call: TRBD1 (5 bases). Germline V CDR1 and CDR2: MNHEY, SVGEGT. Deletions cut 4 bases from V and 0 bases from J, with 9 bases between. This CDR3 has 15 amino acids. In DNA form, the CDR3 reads TGTGCCAGCAGTTTCGCAGGGACGAACACCGGGGAGCTGTTTTTT. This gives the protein CASSFAGTNTGELFF.

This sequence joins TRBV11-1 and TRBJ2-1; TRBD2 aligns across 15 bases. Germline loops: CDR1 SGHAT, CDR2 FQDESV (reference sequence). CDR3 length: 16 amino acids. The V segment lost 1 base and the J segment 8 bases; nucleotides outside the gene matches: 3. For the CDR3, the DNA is TGTGCCAGCAGCTTAGGGACTAGCGGGGGGGCCTATGAGCAGTTCTTC. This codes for CASSLGTSGGAYEQFF.

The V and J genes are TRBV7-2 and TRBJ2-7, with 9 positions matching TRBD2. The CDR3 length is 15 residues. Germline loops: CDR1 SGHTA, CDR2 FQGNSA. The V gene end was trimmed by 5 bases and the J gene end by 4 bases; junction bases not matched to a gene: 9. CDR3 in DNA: TGTGCCAGCAGCCCGGTTAGCGGGGGAGCTTACGAGCAGTACTTC. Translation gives CASSPVSGGAYEQYF.

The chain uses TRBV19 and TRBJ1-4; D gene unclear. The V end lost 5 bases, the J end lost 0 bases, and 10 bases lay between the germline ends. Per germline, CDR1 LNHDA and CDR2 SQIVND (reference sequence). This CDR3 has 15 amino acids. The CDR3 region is CASSWPGATNEKLFF. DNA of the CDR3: TGTGCCAGTAGTTGGCCAGGCGCAACTAATGAAAAACTGTTTTTT.

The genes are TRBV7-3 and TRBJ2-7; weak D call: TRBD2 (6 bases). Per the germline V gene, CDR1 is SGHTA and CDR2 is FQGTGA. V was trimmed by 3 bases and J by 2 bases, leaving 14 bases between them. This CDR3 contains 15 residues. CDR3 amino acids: CASSFEGSGPYEQYF. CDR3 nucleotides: TGTGCCAGCAGCTTCGAAGGTAGCGGTCCCTACGAGCAGTACTTC.

CDR3 coding DNA: TGTGCCAGCAGTTTCGTAAGGGACAGACACTACGAGCAGTACTTC. It codes for CASSFVRDRHYEQYF. This rearrangement joins TRBV28 to TRBJ2-7; 7 nucleotides align to TRBD1. The V segment lost 3 bases and the J segment 3 bases; nucleotides outside the gene matches: 8. The length of the CDR3 is 15 residues. CDR1 and CDR2 from the germline V gene are MDHEN and SYDVKM. Together with reference TRBV28 and TRBJ2-7, the CDR3 gives the full variable domain: DVKVTQSSRYLVKRTGEKVFLECVQDMDHENMFWYRQDPGLGLRLIYFSYDVKMKEKGDIPEGYSVSREKKERFSLILESASTNQTSMYLCASSFVRDRHYEQYFGPGTRLTVT.

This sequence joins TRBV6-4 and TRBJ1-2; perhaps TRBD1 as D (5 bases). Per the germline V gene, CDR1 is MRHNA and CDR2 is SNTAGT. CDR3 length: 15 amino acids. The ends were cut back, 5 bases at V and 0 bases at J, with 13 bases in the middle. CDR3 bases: TGTGCCAGCAGTCCGGGGGTCGGGCCTAACTATGGCTACACCTTC. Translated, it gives CASSPGVGPNYGYTF.